The 24 T cell receptor beta chains below all came from one sample that was sequenced in a study of cytomegalovirus exposure and HLA in healthy donors. 13 Jbeta primers and 60 Vbeta primers were used for the PCR. Sequencing was performed with immunoSEQ multiplex PCR; in TCRdb, only in-frame clones are kept and a portion is missing. Of 74,000 or so clones in the sample, approximately 75% were seen once. The sample taken for sequencing was PBMCs. These TCRs come from a middle-aged woman in good health and CMV-seronegative.

V gene TRBV2 combines with J gene TRBJ2-3; 8 nucleotides match TRBD2. Germline V CDR1 and CDR2: SNHLY, FYNNEI. This CDR3 contains 15 residues. Trimming at V came to 6 bases and at J to 1 base, leaving 6 bases not matched to a gene. CDR3 nucleotide sequence: TGTGCCAGCAGGAGGGGTAGCGGGGGCACAGATACGCAGTATTTT. Translating gives CASRRGSGGTDTQYF.

The rearrangement links TRBV10-2 to TRBJ2-1; 8 bases are shared with TRBD2. Germline V gene sequence: CDR1 WSHSY, CDR2 SAAADI. With V trimmed by 2 bases and J by 8 bases, 8 bases remained unmatched. There are 15 residues in the CDR3. The CDR3 nucleotides read TGCGCCAGCAGTGAGGAACTAGCGGAGACGCATGAGCAGTTCTTC. Translation gives CASSEELAETHEQFF.

The chain uses TRBV27 and TRBJ2-1, with TRBD2 matching over 8 bases. CDR1 MNHEY and CDR2 SMNVEV come from the germline V gene (reference sequence). CDR3 length: 18 residues. The junction had 18 bases not matched to a gene; V was cut back by 4 bases and J by 7 bases. CDR3 sequence (DNA): TGTGCCAGCAGTTCCCCGGGGAGCGGGGGCCGGGGAAGGAATGAGCAGTTCTTC. Protein product: CASSSPGSGGRGRNEQFF.

The V and J genes are TRBV28 and TRBJ2-2, with D maybe TRBD2 (6 bases). Germline values: CDR1 MDHEN, CDR2 SYDVKM. The CDR3 has 15 residues. Trimming took off 6 bases at V and 7 bases at J, with 18 bases between the two ends. CDR3 nucleotides: TGTGCCAGCAGCGGAGGGGCCGCTCCGCGCGGGGAGCTGTTTTTT. It yields the protein CASSGGAAPRGELFF.

The chain recombines TRBV7-6 with TRBJ2-4; 7 positions agree with TRBD1. CDR1 SGHVS and CDR2 FNYEAQ come from the germline V gene. The CDR3 has 14 amino acids. V gave up 5 bases and J gave up 9 bases; unmatched junction bases: 10. CDR3 nucleotides: TGTGCCAGCAGCCCGAGAGACGGGACAGCCATTCAGTACTTC. Amino acid sequence: CASSPRDGTAIQYF.

The chain carries TRBV19 and TRBJ1-5; 8 bases fit TRBD1. J gave up 5 bases and V 0 bases, and 3 bases lay outside the gene matches. CDR1 and CDR2 from the germline V gene are LNHDA and SQIVND (reference sequence). This CDR3 has 15 residues. CDR3 nucleotides: TGTGCCAGTAGTATAGATGGACAGGGTTATCAGCCCCAGCATTTT. This translates into CASSIDGQGYQPQHF.

This clone was detected a few times. CDR3 region: CASSRLAGNTGELFF. The CDR3 nucleotides read TGTGCCAGCAGTCGACTAGCGGGGAACACCGGGGAGCTGTTTTTT. This chain connects TRBV5-4 to TRBJ2-2, with 10 bases aligning to TRBD2. V trimming: 5 bases; J trimming: 1 base; junction bases outside the gene matches: 2. This CDR3 is built from 15 residues. CDR1 is SGHNT and CDR2 is YYREEE in the germline V gene (reference sequence).

CDR3 coding DNA: TGTGCCAGCAGTCCCCGACAGGGTATCTATGGCTACACCTTC. It codes for CASSPRQGIYGYTF. V is TRBV14 and J is TRBJ1-2; 7 positions agree with TRBD1. Germline V lookup: CDR1 SGHDN, CDR2 FVKESK. This CDR3 is 14 amino acids long. V was pared by 6 bases and J by 4 bases, with 8 bases of the junction left unmatched.

V gene TRBV11-2 combines with J gene TRBJ1-5; 10 bases are a match to TRBD1. This CDR3 spans 16 amino acids. J lost 5 bases, V lost 1 base, and 5 bases had no gene match. CDR1 and CDR2 from the germline V gene are SGHAT and FQNNGV. Written as DNA, the CDR3 is TGTGCCAGCAGCTTAGGGACAGGGGGGATCCATCAGCCCCAGCATTTT. This sequence encodes CASSLGTGGIHQPQHF.

This clone was detected once. This rearrangement joins TRBV4-1 to TRBJ2-1; D is unresolved. The germline V gene has CDR1 MGHRA and CDR2 YSYEKL. With 1 base removed from V and 5 bases from J, the gap between germline ends came to 12 bases. This CDR3 spans 15 amino acids. CDR3 coding DNA: TGCGCCAGCAGCCAAGCCAAAGCTCTACACAATGAGCAGTTCTTC. Residues: CASSQAKALHNEQFF.

V gene TRBV19 combines with J gene TRBJ1-1, with a tentative D call TRBD1 (5 bases). Trimming pared 3 bases from V and 7 bases from J, leaving 9 bases between. This CDR3 is built from 12 residues. Germline-derived CDR1 and CDR2 are LNHDA and SQIVND (reference sequence). The CDR3 reads CASSIPQVEAFF. CDR3 DNA: TGTGCCAGTAGTATCCCACAGGTTGAAGCTTTCTTT.

Only a few counts were recorded for this clone. The V gene is TRBV7-3, the J gene TRBJ2-5; D possibly corresponds to TRBD2 (7 bases). The CDR3 loop spans 15 amino acids. The V end lost 1 base, the J end lost 5 bases, and 14 bases lay between the germline ends. Germline lookup yields CDR1 SGHTA and CDR2 FQGTGA. The CDR3: CASSLMGGAGETQYF. CDR3 DNA: TGTGCCAGCAGCTTAATGGGGGGGGCCGGTGAGACCCAGTACTTC.

Points on this clone: One junction end disagrees with the germline gene, perhaps due to a read error. This chain joins TRBV5-6 and TRBJ1-2; TRBD1 aligns across 8 bases. Germline CDR1 is SGHDT and CDR2 is YYEEEE. This CDR3 is 17 amino acids long. CDR3 protein: CASNLVGQALTSGGYTF. The CDR3 DNA follows: TGTGCCAGCAACTTGGTGGGACAGGCTTTGACCTCGGGGGGCTACACCTTC.

The chain recombines TRBV21-1 with TRBJ2-1; TRBD2, the D gene given by the table, was not confirmed from the DNA. TRBV21-1 is tagged as a pseudogene. The CDR3 contains 16 residues. The CDR3 DNA reads TGTGCCAGCACCCCCTTGGGACTAGCCCTCAACAATGAGCAGTTCTTC. It yields the protein CASTPLGLALNNEQFF.

In nucleotides, the CDR3 is TGTGCCTGGCGGCCACTAGGGCGAGATACGCAGTATTTT. It translates to CAWRPLGRDTQYF. The J gene is TRBJ2-3, the V gene TRBV30, with D possibly being TRBD2 (5 bases). The CDR3 totals 13 residues. Germline CDR1 and CDR2: GTSNPN and SVGIG (reference sequence). V gave up 5 bases and J gave up 5 bases, with 14 bases separating them.

V gene TRBV4-1 combines with J gene TRBJ1-5; no reliable D call. Germline V gene lookup returns CDR1 MGHRA and CDR2 YSYEKL. There are 15 residues in the CDR3. With 0 bases removed from V and 6 bases from J, the gap between germline ends came to 12 bases. DNA of the CDR3: TGCGCCAGCAGCCAAGAAGTTAGTGCGGTTCAGCCCCAGCATTTT. This sequence encodes CASSQEVSAVQPQHF.

The V and J genes are TRBV7-8 and TRBJ2-7, with 9 bases fitting TRBD1. Germline CDR1 reads SGHVS; CDR2 reads FQNEAQ. Germline trimming cut 2 bases from V and 1 base from J; bases unmatched to any gene: 6. This CDR3 spans 16 amino acids. The CDR3 DNA follows: TGTGCCAGCAGCTTAAGGGCCGGGACAGGGTCCTACGAGCAGTACTTC. Translating gives CASSLRAGTGSYEQYF.

The chain couples TRBV15 to TRBJ1-5, with D hard to call. The CDR3 is 14 residues long. The V and J ends lost 0 bases and 3 bases respectively, with 6 bases between them. Germline CDR1 reads LNHNV; CDR2 reads YYDKDF (reference sequence). CDR3 amino acids: CATSRDGYNQPQHF. In nucleotides, the CDR3 is TGTGCCACCAGCAGAGACGGTTACAATCAGCCCCAGCATTTT. Together with reference TRBV15 and TRBJ1-5, the CDR3 gives the full variable domain: DAMVIQNPRYQVTQFGKPVTLSCSQTLNHNVMYWYQQKSSQAPKLLFHYYDKDFNNEADTPDNFQSRRPNTSFCFLDIRSPGLGDTAMYLCATSRDGYNQPQHFGDGTRLSIL.

CDR3 in amino acids: CATSTAGQFFSDTQYF. DNA for the CDR3: TGTGCCACCAGCACCGCCGGACAGTTTTTCTCAGATACGCAGTATTTT. The rearrangement joins TRBV15 to TRBJ2-3; D possibly corresponds to TRBD1 (6 bases). Germline V gene data show CDR1 as LNHNV and CDR2 as YYDKDF (reference sequence). Trimming pared 4 bases from V and 4 bases from J, leaving 18 bases between. The CDR3 has 16 residues.

J is TRBJ2-7 and V is TRBV9; weak D call: TRBD1 (6 bases). Per germline, CDR1 SGDLS and CDR2 YYNGEE. Trimming left V 0 bases short and J 2 bases short, with 9 bases between. This CDR3 comprises 14 residues. The CDR3 DNA follows: TGTGCCAGCAGCGTAGGTGGACAGACCTACGAGCAGTACTTC. It codes for CASSVGGQTYEQYF.

The genes are TRBV30 and TRBJ1-1; 7 nucleotides match TRBD1. The CDR3 runs to 13 residues. Germline CDR1 is GTSNPN and CDR2 is SVGIG (reference sequence). Trimming at V came to 0 bases and at J to 5 bases, leaving 3 bases not matched to a gene. The CDR3 reads CAWSVTGDTEAFF. In DNA, the CDR3 is TGTGCCTGGAGTGTTACAGGGGATACTGAAGCTTTCTTT.

This clone showed up just once. Here the CDR3 DNA reads TGTGCCAGCATTCCCGGGACAGGGGCCACCGGGGAGCTGTTTTTT. It encodes CASIPGTGATGELFF. The chain couples TRBV2 to TRBJ2-2; 10 bases fit TRBD1. The germline gives CDR1 SNHLY, CDR2 FYNNEI. Losses at the gene ends were 7 bases for V and 4 bases for J; bases not matched to a gene: 6. This CDR3 has 15 residues.

V gene TRBV7-8 combines with J gene TRBJ2-1; 12 nucleotides line up with TRBD2. The CDR3 has 17 amino acids. Germline V gives CDR1 SGHVS, CDR2 FQNEAQ. The J segment lost 6 bases and the V segment lost 5 bases, leaving 11 bases of the junction unmatched. CDR3 bases: TGTGCCAGCAGCCTCCTAGCGGGGGGGCCGCAAGGCAATGAGCAGTTCTTC. Its translation is CASSLLAGGPQGNEQFF. The full variable domain, its missing parts supplied by reference TRBV7-8 and TRBJ2-1, is GAGVSQSPRYKVAKRGQDVALRCDPISGHVSLFWYQQALGQGPEFLTYFQNEAQLDKSGLPSDRFFAERPEGSVSTLKIQRTQQEDSAVYLCASSLLAGGPQGNEQFFGPGTRLTVL.

This chain connects TRBV11-2 to TRBJ2-3, with 9 bases aligning to TRBD2. Germline CDR1 is SGHAT and CDR2 is FQNNGV. V lost 2 bases, J lost 2 bases, and 5 bases stayed unmatched. This CDR3 spans 16 amino acids. The DNA of the CDR3 is TGTGCCAGCAGCTTAAGGGCTAGCGGGACCACAGATACGCAGTATTTT. Translating gives CASSLRASGTTDTQYF.